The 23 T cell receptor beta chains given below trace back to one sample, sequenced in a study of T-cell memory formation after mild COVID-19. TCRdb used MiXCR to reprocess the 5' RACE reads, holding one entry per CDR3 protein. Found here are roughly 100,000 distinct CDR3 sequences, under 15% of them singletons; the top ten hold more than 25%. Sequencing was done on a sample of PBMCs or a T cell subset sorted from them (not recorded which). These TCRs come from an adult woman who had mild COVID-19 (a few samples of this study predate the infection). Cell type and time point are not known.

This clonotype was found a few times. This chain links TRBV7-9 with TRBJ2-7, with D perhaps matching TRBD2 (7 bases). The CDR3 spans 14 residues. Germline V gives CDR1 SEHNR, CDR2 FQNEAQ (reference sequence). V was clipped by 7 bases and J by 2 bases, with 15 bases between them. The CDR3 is CASTTGGRPYEQYF. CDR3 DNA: TGTGCCAGCACCACGGGGGGCCGACCCTACGAGCAGTACTTC. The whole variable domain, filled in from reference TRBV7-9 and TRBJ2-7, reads DTGVSQNPRHKITKRGQNVTFRCDPISEHNRLYWYRQTLGQGPEFLTYFQNEAQLEKSRLLSDRFSAERPKGSFSTLEIQRTEQGDSAMYLCASTTGGRPYEQYFGPGTRLTVT.

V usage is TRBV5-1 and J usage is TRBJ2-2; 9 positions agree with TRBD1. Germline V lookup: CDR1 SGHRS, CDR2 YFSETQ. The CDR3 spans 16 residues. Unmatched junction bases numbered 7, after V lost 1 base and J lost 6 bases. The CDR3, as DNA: TGCGCCAGCAGCTTGTTAGGACAGGGGCCCGCCGGGGAGCTGTTTTTT. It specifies CASSLLGQGPAGELFF.

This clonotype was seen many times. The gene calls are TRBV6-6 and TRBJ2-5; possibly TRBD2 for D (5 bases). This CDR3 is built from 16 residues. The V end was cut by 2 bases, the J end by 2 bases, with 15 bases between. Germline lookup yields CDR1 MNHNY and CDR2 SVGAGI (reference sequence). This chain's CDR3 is CASSYLILDSQETQYF. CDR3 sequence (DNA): TGTGCCAGCAGTTACCTCATACTAGACTCGCAAGAGACCCAGTACTTC.

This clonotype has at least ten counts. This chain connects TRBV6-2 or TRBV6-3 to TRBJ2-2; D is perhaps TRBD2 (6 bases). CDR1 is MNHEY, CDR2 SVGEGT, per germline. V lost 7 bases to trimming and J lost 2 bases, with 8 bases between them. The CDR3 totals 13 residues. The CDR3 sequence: CASNSGNTGELFF. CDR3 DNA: TGTGCCAGCAATAGCGGAAACACCGGGGAGCTGTTTTTT.

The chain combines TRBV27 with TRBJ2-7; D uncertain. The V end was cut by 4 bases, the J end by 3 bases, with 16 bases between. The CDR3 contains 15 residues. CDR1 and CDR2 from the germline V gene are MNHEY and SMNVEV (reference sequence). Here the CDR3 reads CASSSTPRTHYEQYF. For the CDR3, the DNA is TGTGCCAGCAGTTCTACTCCACGGACCCACTACGAGCAGTACTTC.

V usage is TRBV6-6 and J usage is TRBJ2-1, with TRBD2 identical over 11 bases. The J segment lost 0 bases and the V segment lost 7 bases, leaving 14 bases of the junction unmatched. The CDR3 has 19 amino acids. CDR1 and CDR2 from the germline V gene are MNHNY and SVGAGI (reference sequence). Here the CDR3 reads CASTDPSGRPRSSYNEQFF. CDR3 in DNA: TGTGCCAGCACCGACCCTAGCGGGAGGCCCCGGAGCTCCTACAATGAGCAGTTCTTC.

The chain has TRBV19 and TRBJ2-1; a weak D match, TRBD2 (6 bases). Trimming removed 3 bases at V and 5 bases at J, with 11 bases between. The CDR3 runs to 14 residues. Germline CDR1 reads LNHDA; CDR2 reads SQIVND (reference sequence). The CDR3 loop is CASSILAEDNEQFF. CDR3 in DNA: TGTGCCAGTAGTATCTTAGCGGAAGACAATGAGCAGTTCTTC.

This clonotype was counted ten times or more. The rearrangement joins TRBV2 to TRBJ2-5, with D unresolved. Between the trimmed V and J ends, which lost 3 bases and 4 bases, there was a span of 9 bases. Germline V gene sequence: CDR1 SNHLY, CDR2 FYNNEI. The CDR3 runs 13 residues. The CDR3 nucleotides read TGTGCCAGCAGTGAGGTCTCAGGAGAGACCCAGTACTTC. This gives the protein CASSEVSGETQYF.

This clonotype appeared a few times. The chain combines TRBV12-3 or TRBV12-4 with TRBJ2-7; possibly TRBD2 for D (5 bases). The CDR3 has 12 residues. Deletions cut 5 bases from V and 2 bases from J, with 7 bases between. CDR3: CASSMRAYEQYF. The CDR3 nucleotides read TGTGCCAGCAGTATGCGGGCCTACGAGCAGTACTTC.

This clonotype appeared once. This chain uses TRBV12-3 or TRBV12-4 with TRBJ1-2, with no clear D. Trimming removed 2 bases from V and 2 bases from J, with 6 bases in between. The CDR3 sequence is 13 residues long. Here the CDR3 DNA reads TGTGCCAGCAGTTTACCACAAAACTATGGCTACACCTTC. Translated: CASSLPQNYGYTF.

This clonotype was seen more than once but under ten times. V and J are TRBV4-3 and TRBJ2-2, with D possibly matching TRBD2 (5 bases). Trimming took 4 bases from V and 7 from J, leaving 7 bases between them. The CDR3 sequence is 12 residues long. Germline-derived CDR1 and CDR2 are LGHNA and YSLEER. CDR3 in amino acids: CASSPRDGELFF. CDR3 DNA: TGCGCCAGCAGCCCCCGGGACGGGGAGCTGTTTTTT.

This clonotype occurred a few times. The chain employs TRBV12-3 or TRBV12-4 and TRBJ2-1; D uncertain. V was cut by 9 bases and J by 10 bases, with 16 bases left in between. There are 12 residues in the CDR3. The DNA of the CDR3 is TGTGCCAGTATTTTAGGGCCCGGGGAGCAGTTCTTC. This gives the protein CASILGPGEQFF.

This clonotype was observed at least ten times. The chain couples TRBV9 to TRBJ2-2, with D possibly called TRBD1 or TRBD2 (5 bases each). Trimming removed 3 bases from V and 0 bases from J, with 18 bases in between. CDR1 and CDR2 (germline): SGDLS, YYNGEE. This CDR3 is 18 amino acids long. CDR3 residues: CASSGRTGTPANTGELFF. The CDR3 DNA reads TGTGCCAGCAGCGGAAGGACCGGGACCCCCGCGAACACCGGGGAGCTGTTTTTT.

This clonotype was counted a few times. The CDR3 loop is CASTGTSGREDNEQFF. The CDR3 DNA is TGTGCCAGCACCGGGACTAGCGGGAGGGAAGACAATGAGCAGTTCTTC. The V call is TRBV5-6, the J call TRBJ2-1; 16 bases are a match to TRBD2. The length of the CDR3 is 16 residues. The J segment lost 5 bases and the V segment lost 6 bases, leaving 5 bases of the junction unmatched. CDR1 is SGHDT and CDR2 is YYEEEE in the germline V gene.

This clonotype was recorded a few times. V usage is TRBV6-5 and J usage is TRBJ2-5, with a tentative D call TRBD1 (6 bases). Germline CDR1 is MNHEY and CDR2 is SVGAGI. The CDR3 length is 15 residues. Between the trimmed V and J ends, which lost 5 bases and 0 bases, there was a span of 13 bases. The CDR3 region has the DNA TGTGCCAGCAGTCCCGAGGACAGACACCAAGAGACCCAGTACTTC. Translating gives CASSPEDRHQETQYF.

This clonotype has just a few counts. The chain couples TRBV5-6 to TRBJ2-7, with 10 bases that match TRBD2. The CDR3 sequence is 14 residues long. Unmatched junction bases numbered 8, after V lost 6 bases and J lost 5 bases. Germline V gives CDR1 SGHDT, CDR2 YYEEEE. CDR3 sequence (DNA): TGTGCCAGCATCCCAGCTAGCGGGAGCCACGAGCAGTACTTC. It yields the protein CASIPASGSHEQYF.

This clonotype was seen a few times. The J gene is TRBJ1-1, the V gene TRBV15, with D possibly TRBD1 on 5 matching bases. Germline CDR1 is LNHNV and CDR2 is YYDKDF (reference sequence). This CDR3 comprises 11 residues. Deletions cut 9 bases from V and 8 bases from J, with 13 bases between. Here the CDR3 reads CATETGAEAFF. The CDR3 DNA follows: TGTGCCACTGAAACAGGAGCCGAAGCTTTCTTT.

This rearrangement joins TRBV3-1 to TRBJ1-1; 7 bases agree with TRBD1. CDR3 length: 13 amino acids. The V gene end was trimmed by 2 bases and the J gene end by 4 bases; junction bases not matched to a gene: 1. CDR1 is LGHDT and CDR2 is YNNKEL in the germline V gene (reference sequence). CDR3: CASSQQGVTEAFF. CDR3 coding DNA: TGTGCCAGCAGCCAACAGGGGGTCACTGAAGCTTTCTTT.

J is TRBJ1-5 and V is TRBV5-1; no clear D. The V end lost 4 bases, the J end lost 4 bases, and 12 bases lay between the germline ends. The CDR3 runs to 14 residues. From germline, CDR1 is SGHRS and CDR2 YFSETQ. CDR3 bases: TGCGCCAGCAGCCCGGGAGTGCTGAATCAGCCCCAGCATTTT. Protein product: CASSPGVLNQPQHF.

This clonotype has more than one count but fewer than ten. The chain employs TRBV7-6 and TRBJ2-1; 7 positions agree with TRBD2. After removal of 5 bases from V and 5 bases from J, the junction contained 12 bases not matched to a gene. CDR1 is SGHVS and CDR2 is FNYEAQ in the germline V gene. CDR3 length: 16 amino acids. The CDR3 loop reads CASSPPPAGPNNEQFF. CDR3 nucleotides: TGTGCCAGCAGCCCCCCCCCAGCGGGGCCCAACAATGAGCAGTTCTTC. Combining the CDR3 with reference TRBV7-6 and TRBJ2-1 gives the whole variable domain GAGVSQSPRYKVTKRGQDVALRCDPISGHVSLYWYRQALGQGPEFLTYFNYEAQQDKSGLPNDRFSAERPEGSISTLTIQRTEQRDSAMYRCASSPPPAGPNNEQFFGPGTRLTVL.

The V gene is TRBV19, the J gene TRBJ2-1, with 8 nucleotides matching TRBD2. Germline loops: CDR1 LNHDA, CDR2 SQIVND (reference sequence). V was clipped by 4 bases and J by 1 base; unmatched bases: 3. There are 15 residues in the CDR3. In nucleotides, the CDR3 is TGTGCCAGTAGTACACTAGCGGCGTCCTACAATGAGCAGTTCTTC. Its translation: CASSTLAASYNEQFF. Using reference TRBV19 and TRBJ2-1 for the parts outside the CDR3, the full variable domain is DGGITQSPKYLFRKEGQNVTLSCEQNLNHDAMYWYRQDPGQGLRLIYYSQIVNDFQKGDIAEGYSVSREKKESFPLTVTSAQKNPTAFYLCASSTLAASYNEQFFGPGTRLTVL.

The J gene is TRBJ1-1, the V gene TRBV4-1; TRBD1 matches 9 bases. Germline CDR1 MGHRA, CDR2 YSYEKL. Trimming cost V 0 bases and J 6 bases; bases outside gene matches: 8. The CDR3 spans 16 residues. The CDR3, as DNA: TGCGCCAGCAGCCAAGAGGGGACAGGGTCGGTCGCTGAAGCTTTCTTT. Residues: CASSQEGTGSVAEAFF.

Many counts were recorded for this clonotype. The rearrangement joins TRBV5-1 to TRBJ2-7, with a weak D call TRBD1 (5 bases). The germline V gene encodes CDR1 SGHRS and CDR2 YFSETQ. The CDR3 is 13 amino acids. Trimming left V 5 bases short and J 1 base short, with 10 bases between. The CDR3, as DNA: TGCGCCAGCAGTAGGGGATTTTCCTACGAGCAGTACTTC. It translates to CASSRGFSYEQYF. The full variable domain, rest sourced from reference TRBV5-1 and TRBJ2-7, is KAGVTQTPRYLIKTRGQQVTLSCSPISGHRSVSWYQQTPGQGLQFLFEYFSETQRNKGNFPGRFSGRQFSNSRSEMNVSTLELGDSALYLCASSRGFSYEQYFGPGTRLTVT.